The entry below describes one T cell receptor (beta chain). The germline gives CDR1 SGHVS, CDR2 FQNEAQ. This CDR3 spans 12 amino acids. V was trimmed by 5 bases and J by 7 bases, leaving 10 bases between them. Sequenced by immunoSEQ multiplex PCR; TCRdb stores in-frame clones only, minus some. The repertoire holds some 98,000 clones, with more than 85% as singletons. The entry originates in a study of OX40 agonist ivuxolimab in advanced cancers. This material consisted of CD4+ or CD8+ T cells sorted from blood, taken in a trial of the OX40 agonist ivuxolimab. The source of this sequence is an adult with an advanced solid tumor such as melanoma, head and neck, liver or kidney cancer. V usage is TRBV7-8 and J usage is TRBJ2-3, with D uncertain. The CDR3 DNA reads as TGTGCCAGCAGCCTTATGACAAATACGCAGTATTTT. This encodes CASSLMTNTQYF.